This TCR beta chain came from a study of OX40 agonist ivuxolimab in advanced cancers. For the study at large: Participants could have had prior anti-PD-1, anti-PD-L1 or anti-CTLA-4 therapy, and around 43% had some. Study outcomes and limitations: Among the lowest levels of clonal expansion were found in partial responders at 0.1-3.0 mg/kg.

This CDR3 has 13 amino acids. Per the germline V gene, CDR1 is MDHEN and CDR2 is SYDVKM. V shed 7 bases and J shed 11 bases, with 20 bases lying between them. As for this clone: Antigen unknown.

Assay used: immunoSEQ multiplex PCR; TCRdb lists only in-frame clones, some missing. Here the sample spans 61,000 or so clones, under 85% being singletons. The chain employs TRBV28 and TRBJ1-2; D may be TRBD1 (5 bases). The receptor comes from an adult with an advanced solid tumor such as melanoma, head and neck, liver or kidney cancer. The sequencing used CD4+ or CD8+ T cells sorted from blood, collected in a trial of the OX40 agonist ivuxolimab. The CDR3 DNA reads TGTGCCAGCACACCCGGGGCCCGGGGCCCATACACCTTC. It codes for CASTPGARGPYTF.